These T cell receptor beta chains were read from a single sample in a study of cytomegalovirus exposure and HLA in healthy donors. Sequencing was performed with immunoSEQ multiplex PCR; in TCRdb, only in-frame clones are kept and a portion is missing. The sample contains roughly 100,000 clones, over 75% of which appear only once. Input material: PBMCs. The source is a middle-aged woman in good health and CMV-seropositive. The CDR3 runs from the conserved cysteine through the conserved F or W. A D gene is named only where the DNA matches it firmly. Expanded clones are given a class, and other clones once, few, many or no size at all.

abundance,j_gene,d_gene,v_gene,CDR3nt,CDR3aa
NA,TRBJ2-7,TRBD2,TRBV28,TGTGCCAGCAGTAACCGCGGGGGGGCAGACCTGTGGGAGCAGTACTTC,CASSNRGGADLWEQYF
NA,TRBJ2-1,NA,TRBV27,TGTGCCAGCAGTCCAGGGGGAGGTACCTCGAGAAATGAGCAGTTCTTC,CASSPGGGTSRNEQFF
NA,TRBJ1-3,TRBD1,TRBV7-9,TGTGCCAGCAGCTTAGTCTACCGGGACAGGGAGAGAAACACCATATATTTT,CASSLVYRDRERNTIYF
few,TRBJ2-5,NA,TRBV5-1,TGCGCCAGCAGCCCGAGGGCCTACGAGACCCAGTACTTC,CASSPRAYETQYF
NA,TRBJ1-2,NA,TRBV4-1,TGCGCCAGCAGCCGGCGGACTGGGAGCTACACCTTC,CASSRRTGSYTF
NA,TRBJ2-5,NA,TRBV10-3,TGTGCCAGCCAACAGGGAAGGGGAGAGACCCAGTACTTC,CASQQGRGETQYF
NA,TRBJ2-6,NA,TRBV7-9,TGTGCCAGCAGCCGAGTAATTTCTGGGGCCAACGTCCTGACTTTC,CASSRVISGANVLTF
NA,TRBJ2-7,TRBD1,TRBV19,TGTGCCAGTAGTGCCGGGACAGTTCGTTCCTACGAGCAGTACTTC,CASSAGTVRSYEQYF
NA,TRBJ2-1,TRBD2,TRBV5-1,TGCGCCAGCAGCCCCCTTAGCGGGAGGCGGACGAATGAGCAGTTCTTC,CASSPLSGRRTNEQFF
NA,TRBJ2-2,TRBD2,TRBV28,TGTGCCAGCAGTTTGTGGCTAGCGGGAAACACCGGGGAGCTGTTTTTT,CASSLWLAGNTGELFF
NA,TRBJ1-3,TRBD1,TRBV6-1,TGTGCCAGCAGTGGACAGGGTCGTCGAATTTCTGGAAACACCATATATTTT,CASSGQGRRISGNTIYF
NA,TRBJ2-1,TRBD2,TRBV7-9,TGTGCCAGCAGACCCATAGCGGGGGCCTCTCCGGAGCAGTTCTTC,CASRPIAGASPEQFF
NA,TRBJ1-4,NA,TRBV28,TGTGCCAGCAGTTTCCGGGGATGGAGAGAAAAACTGTTTTTT,CASSFRGWREKLFF
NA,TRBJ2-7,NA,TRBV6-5,TGTGCCACCCGGTTTGGGGGACAAGACGAGCAGTACTTC,CATRFGGQDEQYF
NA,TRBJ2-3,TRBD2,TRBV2,TGTGCCAGCAGCAAAGCGGGGGGTAGCACAGATACGCAGTATTTT,CASSKAGGSTDTQYF
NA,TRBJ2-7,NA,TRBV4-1,TGCGCCAGCAGCCCTACATGGGCCTTGGTACACAGCTACGAGCAGTACTTC,CASSPTWALVHSYEQYF
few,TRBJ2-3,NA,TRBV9,TGTGCCAGCAGCGTATTCCAGGGGTCGACTAGCACAGATACGCAGTATTTT,CASSVFQGSTSTDTQYF
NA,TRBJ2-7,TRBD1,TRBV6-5,TGTGCCAGCAGTTACGCGGACAGGGGAGCCTACGAGCAGTACTTC,CASSYADRGAYEQYF
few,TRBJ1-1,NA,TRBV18,TGTGCCAGCTCATCCTCCAGGGTCACTGAAGCTTTCTTT,CASSSSRVTEAFF
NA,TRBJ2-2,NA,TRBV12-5,TGTGCTAGTGGTTTCGGAGCGGCCCTAACCTTAGGCACCGGGGAGCTGTTTTTT,CASGFGAALTLGTGELFF
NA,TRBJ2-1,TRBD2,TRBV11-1,TGTGCCAGCAGCACACTAGCGGGAGGGCCCGGCTACAATGAGCAGTTCTTC,CASSTLAGGPGYNEQFF
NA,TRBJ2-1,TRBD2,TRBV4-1,TGCGCCAGCAGCCGCCCCGGAAGCGGGAGGAGATACAATGAGCAGTTCTTC,CASSRPGSGRRYNEQFF
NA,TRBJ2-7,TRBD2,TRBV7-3,TGTGCCAGCAGCTCCGCGGGGGGCCACACCTACGAGCAGTACTTC,CASSSAGGHTYEQYF
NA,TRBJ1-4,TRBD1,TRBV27,TGTGCCAGCAGTCGGTTCTCGGACAGGGGCGAAAAACTGTTTTTT,CASSRFSDRGEKLFF
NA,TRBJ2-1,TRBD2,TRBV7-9,TGTTCCAGCAGCAGTCTAGCGGGTCCCGCCTACAATGAGCAGTTCTTC,CSSSSLAGPAYNEQFF
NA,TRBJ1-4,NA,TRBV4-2,TGTGCCAGCAGCCAAATCCTAGGGAAAGGGGCTAATGAAAAACTGTTTTTT,CASSQILGKGANEKLFF
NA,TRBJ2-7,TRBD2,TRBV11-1,TGTGCCAGCAGCCTTGTAGCGGGAGAGGGGTACGAGCAGTACTTC,CASSLVAGEGYEQYF
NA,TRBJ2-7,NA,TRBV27,TGTGCCAGCAGTTTACATGACAGTTACGAGCAGTACTTC,CASSLHDSYEQYF
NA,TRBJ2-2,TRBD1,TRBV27,TGTGCCAGCAGTTTTTACATAGGCGTTTTGGGGACAGGGGCCGGGGAGCTGTTTTTT,CASSFYIGVLGTGAGELFF
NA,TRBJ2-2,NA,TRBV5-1,TGCGCCAGCAGCTTGGCTCTGGGGCGAGTGGGCACCGGGGAGCTGTTTTTT,CASSLALGRVGTGELFF
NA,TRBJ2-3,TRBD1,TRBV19,TGTGCCAGTAGTATCGGGACAGGGGCTACGGATACGCAGTATTTT,CASSIGTGATDTQYF
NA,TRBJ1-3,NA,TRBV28,TGTGCCAGCAGTCGACAGGCAGGATTTGTCGGGGCCATATATTTT,CASSRQAGFVGAIYF
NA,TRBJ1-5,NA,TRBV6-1,TGTGCCAGCAGAGGCCGATCGGGGAATCAGCCCCAGCATTTT,CASRGRSGNQPQHF
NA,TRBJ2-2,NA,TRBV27,TGTGCCAGCAGTTTAGGTCGGCGCGGTGGGGAGCTGTTTTTT,CASSLGRRGGELFF
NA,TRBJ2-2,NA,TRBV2,TGTGCCAGCAGTGTTGGAGCGGGCACCGGGGAGCTGTTTTTT,CASSVGAGTGELFF
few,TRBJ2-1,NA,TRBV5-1,TGCGCCAGCGGCCGGGATCCCCCCTACAATGAGCAGTTCTTC,CASGRDPPYNEQFF
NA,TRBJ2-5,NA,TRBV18,TGTGCCAGCTCACCCTCCCCTCTCCAAGAGACCCAGTACTTC,CASSPSPLQETQYF
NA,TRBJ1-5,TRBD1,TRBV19,TGTGCCAGTAGTATAGACGGGACAGGATCGTTACAGCCCCAGCATTTT,CASSIDGTGSLQPQHF
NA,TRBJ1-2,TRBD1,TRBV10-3,TGTGTCATCGGCTCCGGGACAGGGAACCTCTACACCTTC,CVIGSGTGNLYTF
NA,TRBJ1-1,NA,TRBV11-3,TGTGCCAGCAGTGAAGGTCAGGGGTCCTTAAACACTGAAGCTTTCTTT,CASSEGQGSLNTEAFF